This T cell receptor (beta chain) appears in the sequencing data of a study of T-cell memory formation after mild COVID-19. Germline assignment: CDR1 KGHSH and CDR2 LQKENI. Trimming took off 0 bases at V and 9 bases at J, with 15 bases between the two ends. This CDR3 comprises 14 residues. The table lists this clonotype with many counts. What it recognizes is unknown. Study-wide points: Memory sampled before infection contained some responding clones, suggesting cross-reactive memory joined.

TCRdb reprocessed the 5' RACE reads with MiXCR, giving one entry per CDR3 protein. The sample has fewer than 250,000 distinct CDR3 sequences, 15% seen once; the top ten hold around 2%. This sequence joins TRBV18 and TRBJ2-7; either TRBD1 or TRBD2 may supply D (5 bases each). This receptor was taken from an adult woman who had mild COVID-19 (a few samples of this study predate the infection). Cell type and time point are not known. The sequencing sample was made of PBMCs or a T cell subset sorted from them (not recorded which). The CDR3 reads CASSPPQGWRVQYF. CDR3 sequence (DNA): TGTGCCAGCTCACCACCGCAGGGTTGGCGGGTGCAGTACTTC.